Within the sample, the clone carrying this T cell receptor delta chain is large. The entry originates in a study of gamma-delta T cells after stem cell transplantation. TCRdb applied CATT to the RT-PCR reads for clone calling. The sample yields about 700 delta-chain clones, 6% seen once. Trimming cost V 3 bases and J 1 base; bases outside gene matches: 10. The V gene's germline CDR1 is GEAIGNYY and CDR2 EKD. This CDR3 contains 16 residues. This receptor was obtained from a human donor. It is not recorded whose cells these are; they may come from a transplant donor. The J gene is TRDJ1, the V gene TRDV2; 7 bases are shared with TRDD3. Material: gamma-delta T cells. CDR3 protein: CACDEVGDPFTDKLIF. CDR3 coding DNA: TGTGCCTGTGACGAAGTGGGGGACCCTTTCACCGATAAACTCATCTTT.